This is a list of T cell receptor beta chains from one sample in a study of T cells of healthy individuals. TCRdb re-called the 5' RACE reads through MiXCR, storing one row per CDR3 protein. The table lists about 41,000 distinct CDR3 sequences, about 5% of them singletons. These TCRs come from a human donor in good health. Both conserved end residues are part of each CDR3. Fields, in order: CDR3 protein, CDR3 DNA, J gene, CDR3 length, D gene, clone size, V gene. A D gene is named only where the DNA matches it firmly. Clone size is given for some rows only: seen once, a few or many times, or a class if the clone is expanded.

cdr3_aa: CASSLFPGQGEAFF; cdr3_nt: TGTGCCAGCAGCTTATTCCCGGGACAGGGTGAAGCTTTCTTT; j_call: TRBJ1-1; cdr3_length: 14; d_call: TRBD1; clone_size: few; v_call: TRBV7-3
cdr3_aa: CASSMGTDNNYGYTF; cdr3_nt: TGTGCCAGCTCAATGGGGACAGATAATAACTATGGCTACACCTTC; j_call: TRBJ1-2; cdr3_length: 15; d_call: TRBD1; clone_size: many; v_call: TRBV18
cdr3_aa: CASSSNYEQYF; cdr3_nt: TGTGCCAGCAGCAGTAACTACGAGCAGTACTTC; j_call: TRBJ2-7; cdr3_length: 11; d_call: .; clone_size: many; v_call: TRBV6-5
cdr3_aa: CASSKTSGSSSAQYF; cdr3_nt: TGTGCCAGCAGTAAGACTAGCGGGAGTAGTTCGGCGCAGTATTTT; j_call: TRBJ2-3; cdr3_length: 15; d_call: TRBD2; clone_size: many; v_call: TRBV12-3/TRBV12-4
cdr3_aa: CASSIPTGDEEAFF; cdr3_nt: TGTGCCAGCAGTATCCCGACAGGGGACGAAGAAGCTTTCTTT; j_call: TRBJ1-1; cdr3_length: 14; d_call: TRBD1; clone_size: many; v_call: TRBV6-2/TRBV6-3
cdr3_aa: CASSYIQGKGPDTQYF; cdr3_nt: TGCGCCAGCAGCTACATACAGGGAAAAGGACCAGATACGCAGTATTTT; j_call: TRBJ2-3; cdr3_length: 16; d_call: .; clone_size: many; v_call: TRBV10-1
cdr3_aa: CAISVRSSGYEQYF; cdr3_nt: TGTGCCATCAGTGTTAGGTCCTCTGGCTACGAGCAGTACTTC; j_call: TRBJ2-7; cdr3_length: 14; d_call: .; clone_size: many; v_call: TRBV10-3
cdr3_aa: CASSLNRVLQETQYF; cdr3_nt: TGTGCCAGCAGTTTAAACAGGGTGTTACAAGAGACCCAGTACTTC; j_call: TRBJ2-5; cdr3_length: 15; d_call: .; clone_size: .; v_call: TRBV27
cdr3_aa: CSASPGTRGIGEQFF; cdr3_nt: TGCAGTGCTTCTCCCGGGACCAGAGGTATAGGTGAGCAGTTCTTC; j_call: TRBJ2-1; cdr3_length: 15; d_call: .; clone_size: many; v_call: TRBV20-1
cdr3_aa: CSARELAGREQFF; cdr3_nt: TGCAGTGCTAGGGAACTAGCGGGAAGGGAGCAGTTCTTC; j_call: TRBJ2-1; cdr3_length: 13; d_call: TRBD2; clone_size: many; v_call: TRBV20-1
cdr3_aa: CASSPGRGRNFGEQFF; cdr3_nt: TGTGCCAGCAGTCCCGGTCGAGGGAGGAATTTTGGTGAGCAGTTCTTC; j_call: TRBJ2-1; cdr3_length: 16; d_call: .; clone_size: .; v_call: TRBV5-4
cdr3_aa: CASSQDLERGAVDEQYF; cdr3_nt: TGCGCCAGCAGCCAAGATCTCGAGCGGGGGGCCGTCGACGAGCAGTACTTC; j_call: TRBJ2-7; cdr3_length: 17; d_call: TRBD2; clone_size: many; v_call: TRBV4-1
cdr3_aa: CASRDRGSETQYF; cdr3_nt: TGTGCCAGCAGAGACAGGGGGTCAGAGACCCAGTACTTC; j_call: TRBJ2-5; cdr3_length: 13; d_call: TRBD1; clone_size: few; v_call: TRBV5-5
cdr3_aa: CAWSAWGTYNEQFF; cdr3_nt: TGTGCCTGGAGTGCGTGGGGTACCTACAATGAGCAGTTCTTC; j_call: TRBJ2-1; cdr3_length: 14; d_call: .; clone_size: few; v_call: TRBV30
cdr3_aa: CSAERGRTDTQYF; cdr3_nt: TGCAGTGCCGAACGGGGACGCACAGATACGCAGTATTTT; j_call: TRBJ2-3; cdr3_length: 13; d_call: .; clone_size: many; v_call: TRBV20-1
cdr3_aa: CASSLPGLGTYEQYF; cdr3_nt: TGTGCCAGCAGCTTACCGGGACTAGGGACCTACGAGCAGTACTTC; j_call: TRBJ2-7; cdr3_length: 15; d_call: TRBD2; clone_size: .; v_call: TRBV5-4
cdr3_aa: CATSKDRVSGANVLTF; cdr3_nt: TGTGCCACCAGCAAAGACAGGGTATCTGGGGCCAACGTCCTGACTTTC; j_call: TRBJ2-6; cdr3_length: 16; d_call: TRBD1; clone_size: .; v_call: TRBV15
cdr3_aa: CASSKQQTSNQPQHF; cdr3_nt: TGTGCCAGCAGCAAACAACAGACTAGCAATCAGCCCCAGCATTTT; j_call: TRBJ1-5; cdr3_length: 15; d_call: .; clone_size: few; v_call: TRBV2
cdr3_aa: CASSETGWGYTF; cdr3_nt: TGTGCCAGCAGTGAGACCGGCTGGGGCTACACCTTC; j_call: TRBJ1-2; cdr3_length: 12; d_call: .; clone_size: .; v_call: TRBV6-5
cdr3_aa: CSVGGSNQPQHF; cdr3_nt: TGCAGCGTTGGGGGGAGCAATCAGCCCCAGCATTTT; j_call: TRBJ1-5; cdr3_length: 12; d_call: .; clone_size: few; v_call: TRBV29-1
cdr3_aa: CASSLGTNQETQYF; cdr3_nt: TGTGCCAGCAGCCTAGGGACAAACCAAGAGACCCAGTACTTC; j_call: TRBJ2-5; cdr3_length: 14; d_call: .; clone_size: many; v_call: TRBV14
cdr3_aa: CASSPPGLAPFF; cdr3_nt: TGTGCCAGCAGTCCACCGGGACTAGCGCCGTTCTTC; j_call: TRBJ2-1; cdr3_length: 12; d_call: TRBD2; clone_size: many; v_call: TRBV6-5
cdr3_aa: CASSENRGGTQYF; cdr3_nt: TGTGCCAGCAGCGAGAACAGGGGTGGTACGCAGTATTTT; j_call: TRBJ2-3; cdr3_length: 13; d_call: TRBD1; clone_size: few; v_call: TRBV9
cdr3_aa: CASSYQTGGSWEQYF; cdr3_nt: TGTGCCAGCAGTTATCAGACAGGGGGCTCTTGGGAGCAGTACTTC; j_call: TRBJ2-7; cdr3_length: 15; d_call: TRBD1; clone_size: many; v_call: TRBV6-5
cdr3_aa: CSAIHLLSQGQFF; cdr3_nt: TGCAGTGCTATCCACCTACTAAGCCAGGGGCAGTTCTTC; j_call: TRBJ2-1; cdr3_length: 13; d_call: .; clone_size: many; v_call: TRBV20-1
cdr3_aa: CASSPPSGRASDTQYF; cdr3_nt: TGTGCCAGCAGCCCTCCCAGCGGGAGGGCATCAGATACGCAGTATTTT; j_call: TRBJ2-3; cdr3_length: 16; d_call: TRBD2; clone_size: .; v_call: TRBV7-6
cdr3_aa: CASSFSSATNEKLFF; cdr3_nt: TGTGCCAGCAGTTTTTCGTCAGCAACTAATGAAAAACTGTTTTTT; j_call: TRBJ1-4; cdr3_length: 15; d_call: .; clone_size: few; v_call: TRBV12-3/TRBV12-4
cdr3_aa: CASSATLGEAFF; cdr3_nt: TGTGCCAGCAGCGCAACTTTAGGTGAAGCTTTCTTT; j_call: TRBJ1-1; cdr3_length: 12; d_call: .; clone_size: many; v_call: TRBV7-6
cdr3_aa: CASKTGGDTEAFF; cdr3_nt: TGCGCCAGCAAAACGGGAGGGGACACTGAAGCTTTCTTT; j_call: TRBJ1-1; cdr3_length: 13; d_call: .; clone_size: many; v_call: TRBV5-1
cdr3_aa: CASHPTGTNTEAFF; cdr3_nt: TGCGCCAGCCATCCTACAGGGACGAACACTGAAGCTTTCTTT; j_call: TRBJ1-1; cdr3_length: 14; d_call: .; clone_size: many; v_call: TRBV5-1
cdr3_aa: CASSQMTYSTDTQYF; cdr3_nt: TGTGCCAGCAGCCAAATGACTTATAGCACAGATACGCAGTATTTT; j_call: TRBJ2-3; cdr3_length: 15; d_call: .; clone_size: .; v_call: TRBV3-1
cdr3_aa: CASSPPPGQGNTEAFF; cdr3_nt: TGTGCCAGCTCACCACCGCCGGGACAGGGTAACACTGAAGCTTTCTTT; j_call: TRBJ1-1; cdr3_length: 16; d_call: TRBD1; clone_size: many; v_call: TRBV18
cdr3_aa: CASSSSRRNEQFF; cdr3_nt: TGTGCCAGCAGTTCCTCCAGACGCAATGAGCAGTTCTTC; j_call: TRBJ2-1; cdr3_length: 13; d_call: .; clone_size: many; v_call: TRBV12-3/TRBV12-4
cdr3_aa: CATRRAIVEKLFF; cdr3_nt: TGTGCTACCCGGAGGGCGATTGTCGAAAAACTGTTTTTT; j_call: TRBJ1-4; cdr3_length: 13; d_call: .; clone_size: many; v_call: TRBV12-3/TRBV12-4
cdr3_aa: CASRTTRDRGTEAFF; cdr3_nt: TGTGCCAGCAGGACCACCAGGGATAGGGGTACTGAAGCTTTCTTT; j_call: TRBJ1-1; cdr3_length: 15; d_call: .; clone_size: many; v_call: TRBV12-3/TRBV12-4
cdr3_aa: CASSSNPGTGPEAFF; cdr3_nt: TGTGCCAGCAGTTCGAATCCTGGGACAGGGCCAGAAGCTTTCTTT; j_call: TRBJ1-1; cdr3_length: 15; d_call: TRBD1; clone_size: many; v_call: TRBV6-5
cdr3_aa: CASSLPQGPSTDTQYF; cdr3_nt: TGTGCCAGCAGCCTACCCCAGGGACCTAGCACAGATACGCAGTATTTT; j_call: TRBJ2-3; cdr3_length: 16; d_call: .; clone_size: many; v_call: TRBV11-3
cdr3_aa: CASSFSGGATEAFF; cdr3_nt: TGCGCCAGCAGCTTTTCAGGAGGGGCCACTGAAGCTTTCTTT; j_call: TRBJ1-1; cdr3_length: 14; d_call: .; clone_size: many; v_call: TRBV5-1
cdr3_aa: CASSTTGNTEAFF; cdr3_nt: TGTGCCAGCAGTACGACAGGGAACACTGAAGCTTTCTTT; j_call: TRBJ1-1; cdr3_length: 13; d_call: .; clone_size: many; v_call: TRBV6-1
cdr3_aa: CASSYLDRGTYGYTF; cdr3_nt: TGTGCCAGCAGTTACTTGGACAGGGGCACCTATGGCTACACCTTC; j_call: TRBJ1-2; cdr3_length: 15; d_call: TRBD1; clone_size: few; v_call: TRBV6-5
cdr3_aa: CAWQESWSTEAFF; cdr3_nt: TGTGCCTGGCAAGAGAGTTGGAGCACTGAAGCTTTCTTT; j_call: TRBJ1-1; cdr3_length: 13; d_call: .; clone_size: .; v_call: TRBV30
cdr3_aa: CASSPHRRLAVNEQFF; cdr3_nt: TGTGCCAGTAGTCCCCACCGCCGGCTGGCGGTAAATGAGCAGTTCTTC; j_call: TRBJ2-1; cdr3_length: 16; d_call: .; clone_size: .; v_call: TRBV19
cdr3_aa: CSAREGSSAYNEQFF; cdr3_nt: TGCAGTGCTAGAGAAGGGTCTAGCGCTTACAATGAGCAGTTCTTC; j_call: TRBJ2-1; cdr3_length: 15; d_call: .; clone_size: few; v_call: TRBV20-1
cdr3_aa: CSAREFITDTQYF; cdr3_nt: TGCAGTGCTAGGGAATTCATCACAGATACGCAGTATTTT; j_call: TRBJ2-3; cdr3_length: 13; d_call: .; clone_size: many; v_call: TRBV20-1
cdr3_aa: CASSVDGLNQPQHF; cdr3_nt: TGTGCCAGCAGCGTAGACGGGCTGAATCAGCCCCAGCATTTT; j_call: TRBJ1-5; cdr3_length: 14; d_call: .; clone_size: many; v_call: TRBV9
cdr3_aa: CSVGRRLDNEQFF; cdr3_nt: TGCAGCGTCGGTCGTCGGCTAGACAATGAGCAGTTCTTC; j_call: TRBJ2-1; cdr3_length: 13; d_call: .; clone_size: few; v_call: TRBV29-1